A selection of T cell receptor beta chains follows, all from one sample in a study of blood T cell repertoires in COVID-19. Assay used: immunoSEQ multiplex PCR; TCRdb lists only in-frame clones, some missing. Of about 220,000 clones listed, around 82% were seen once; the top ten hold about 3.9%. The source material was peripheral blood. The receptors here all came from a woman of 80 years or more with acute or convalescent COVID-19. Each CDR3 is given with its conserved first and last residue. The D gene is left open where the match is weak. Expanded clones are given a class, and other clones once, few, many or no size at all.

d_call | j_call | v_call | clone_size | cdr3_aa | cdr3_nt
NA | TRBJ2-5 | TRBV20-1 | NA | CSASPWEVGLTEETQYF | TGCAGTGCCAGTCCCTGGGAGGTCGGACTAACTGAAGAGACCCAGTACTTC
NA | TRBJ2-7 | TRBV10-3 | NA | CAISEGKDSSEQYF | TGTGCCATCAGTGAGGGAAAGGACAGTTCCGAGCAGTACTTC
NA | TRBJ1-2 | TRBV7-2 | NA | CASSLDMNYGYTF | TGTGCCAGCAGCCTAGACATGAACTATGGCTACACCTTC
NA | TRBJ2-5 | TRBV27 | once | CASSSRTGGHQETQYF | TGTGCCAGCAGTTCCCGTACGGGGGGCCACCAAGAGACCCAGTACTTC
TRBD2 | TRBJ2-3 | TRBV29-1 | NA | CSVQGVRGTDTQYF | TGCAGCGTCCAGGGAGTGCGGGGGACAGATACGCAGTATTTT
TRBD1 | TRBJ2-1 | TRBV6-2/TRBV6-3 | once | CASSYRPGTGGYHNEQFF | TGTGCCAGCAGTTACCGCCCCGGGACAGGGGGCTATCACAATGAGCAGTTCTTC
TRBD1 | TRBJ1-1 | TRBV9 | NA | CASSVTGVATEAFF | TGTGCCAGCAGCGTGACAGGGGTGGCCACTGAAGCTTTCTTT
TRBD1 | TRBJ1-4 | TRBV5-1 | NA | CASSSQGANEKLFF | TGCGCCAGCAGCTCACAGGGGGCTAATGAAAAACTGTTTTTT
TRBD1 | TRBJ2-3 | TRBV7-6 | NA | CASSSDRATDTQYF | TGTGCCAGCAGCTCGGACAGGGCCACAGATACGCAGTATTTT
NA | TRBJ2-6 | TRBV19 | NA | CASSIVGWGRRANVLTF | TGTGCCAGTAGTATAGTGGGGTGGGGGCGCCGGGCCAACGTCCTGACTTTC
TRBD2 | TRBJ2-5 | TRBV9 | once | CASSAVLAGGQETQYF | TGTGCCAGCAGCGCCGTACTAGCGGGGGGCCAAGAGACCCAGTACTTC
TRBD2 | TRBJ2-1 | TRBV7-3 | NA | CASSSSGGVNEQFF | TGTGCCAGCAGCTCTAGCGGGGGAGTGAATGAGCAGTTCTTC